These 4 T cell receptor beta chains share one sample of origin, sequenced in a study of T-cell memory formation after mild COVID-19 (dated by TCRdb to the early 2020s). The library was made by 5' RACE. Data came from an Illumina NovaSeq 6000. TCRdb passed the public sequencing reads through fastp at Q25 and MiXCR, retaining productive beta sequences. Duplicate CDR3 protein sequences are folded into a single record with the most common DNA and genes. The sample table holds roughly 510,000 distinct CDR3 sequences, of which roughly 17% were seen once. Together, the top ten hold 8.1% of the sample. Sequenced sample: PBMCs or a T cell subset sorted from them (not recorded which). Receptors originate from an adult woman who had mild COVID-19 (a few samples of this study predate the infection). The sample titles of this study are shuffled in the database, so cell type and time point are left out; the donor was told from shared clones.

The chain recombines TRBV25-1 with TRBJ1-5; TRBD1 matches 8 bases. V was pared by 3 bases and J by 2 bases, with 6 bases of the junction left unmatched. Germline CDR1 MGHDK, CDR2 SYGVNS. The CDR3 consists of 16 residues. CDR3 protein: CASSELKTGGNQPQHF. Here the CDR3 DNA reads TGTGCCAGCAGTGAGCTTAAGACAGGGGGCAATCAGCCCCAGCATTTT. Together with reference TRBV25-1 and TRBJ1-5, the CDR3 gives the full variable domain: EADIYQTPRYLVIGTGKKITLECSQTMGHDKMYWYQQDPGMELHLIHYSYGVNSTEKGDLSSESTVSRIRTEHFPLTLESARPSHTSQYLCASSELKTGGNQPQHFGDGTRLSIL.

V and J are TRBV11-3 and TRBJ2-7; the D gene is possibly TRBD1 (7 bases). The CDR3 totals 14 residues. CDR1 and CDR2 from the germline V gene are SGHNT and YENEEA. The germline V and J ends were trimmed by 3 bases and 5 bases, with 14 bases remaining between them. CDR3 coding DNA: TGTGCCAGCAGCTTCGGCGGAGGGGGCCACGAGCAGTACTTC. Translated, it gives CASSFGGGGHEQYF.

This clonotype was found many times. A junction boundary mismatches the germline segment, possibly from a read error. The genes are TRBV5-1 and TRBJ2-6, with a possible D match to TRBD1 (6 bases). The germline gives CDR1 SGHRS, CDR2 YFSETQ. This CDR3 spans 15 amino acids. The CDR3 region has the DNA TGTGCCAGCAGCTTAGGGGGCTCTGGGGCCAACGTCCTGACTTTC. It encodes CASSLGGSGANVLTF.

This chain joins TRBV20-1 and TRBJ2-2; 7 nucleotides agree with TRBD2. CDR1 is DFQATT and CDR2 is SNEGSKA in the germline V gene (reference sequence). The V and J ends lost 1 base and 1 base, in that order; junction bases with no gene match: 6. The CDR3 covers 16 residues. Here the CDR3 reads CSARGGREENTGELFF. The CDR3 bases are TGCAGTGCTAGAGGGGGGAGGGAGGAGAACACCGGGGAGCTGTTTTTT.